The 25 T cell receptor beta chains listed next were all sequenced from one sample in a study of blood T cell repertoires in COVID-19. Assay used: immunoSEQ multiplex PCR; TCRdb lists only in-frame clones, some missing. The sample holds 25,000 to 30,000 clones, approximately 79% seen once. The specimen was peripheral blood. Every receptor here comes from a boy between 2 and 10 years old with active or convalescent COVID-19.

V is TRBV19 and J is TRBJ1-1; D is ambiguous. The germline V and J ends were trimmed by 4 bases and 0 bases, with 12 bases remaining between them. The CDR3 runs to 15 residues. The germline V gene encodes CDR1 LNHDA and CDR2 SQIVND (reference sequence). CDR3 residues: CASSTLREMNTEAFF. The CDR3 bases are TGTGCCAGTAGTACCCTCCGGGAGATGAACACTGAAGCTTTCTTT.

The CDR3 nucleotides read TGTGCCTGGAATATGAGACAGGGGGTATATTGGGATACGCAGTATTTT. Translation gives CAWNMRQGVYWDTQYF. The genes are TRBV30 and TRBJ2-3; 9 positions agree with TRBD1. This CDR3 is 16 amino acids long. The germline V gene has CDR1 GTSNPN and CDR2 SVGIG (reference sequence). Germline trimming cut 4 bases from V and 6 bases from J; bases unmatched to any gene: 14.

This CDR3 is CASRTTGGGHQPQHF. CDR3 bases: TGTGCCAGCAGAACTACAGGGGGCGGACATCAGCCCCAGCATTTT. The J gene is TRBJ1-5, the V gene TRBV28, with TRBD1 matching 9 bases. J gave up 5 bases and V 6 bases, and 8 bases lay outside the gene matches. There are 15 residues in the CDR3. Looked up from germline, CDR1 is MDHEN and CDR2 is SYDVKM. Using reference TRBV28 and TRBJ1-5 for the parts outside the CDR3, the full variable domain is DVKVTQSSRYLVKRTGEKVFLECVQDMDHENMFWYRQDPGLGLRLIYFSYDVKMKEKGDIPEGYSVSREKKERFSLILESASTNQTSMYLCASRTTGGGHQPQHFGDGTRLSIL.

The J gene is TRBJ2-7, the V gene TRBV2; 7 nucleotides align to TRBD2. The V segment lost 5 bases and the J segment 4 bases; nucleotides outside the gene matches: 2. The CDR3 is 12 amino acids. Germline CDR1 is SNHLY and CDR2 is FYNNEI. CDR3 residues: CASSRGVYEQYV. CDR3 nucleotides: TGTGCCAGCAGTCGGGGGGTATACGAGCAGTACGTC.

This clone was seen only a few times. V usage is TRBV28 and J usage is TRBJ1-5; 8 positions match TRBD1. CDR1 is MDHEN, CDR2 SYDVKM, per germline. V was clipped by 6 bases and J by 2 bases; unmatched bases: 6. The CDR3 is 15 residues long. This chain's CDR3 is CASRRTGFGNQPQHF. CDR3 nucleotides: TGTGCCAGCAGACGGACAGGGTTCGGCAATCAGCCCCAGCATTTT.

This chain uses TRBV5-8 with TRBJ2-5, with 8 bases lining up with TRBD1. From germline, CDR1 is SGHTS and CDR2 YDEGEE. The CDR3 totals 15 residues. The V and J ends lost 3 bases and 2 bases, in that order; junction bases with no gene match: 6. The CDR3 here is CASSYRDRLQETQYF. The CDR3 DNA reads TGTGCCAGCAGCTACCGGGACAGGCTTCAAGAGACCCAGTACTTC.

This clone was observed a handful of times. The V gene is TRBV27, the J gene TRBJ2-3; D is possibly TRBD2 (6 bases). Germline V gene lookup returns CDR1 MNHEY and CDR2 SMNVEV (reference sequence). With 6 bases removed from V and 5 bases from J, the gap between germline ends came to 21 bases. The CDR3 has 16 residues. This CDR3 is CASSSGARRGGDTQYF. The CDR3 DNA sequence: TGTGCCAGCAGCTCCGGGGCGCGGAGGGGAGGAGATACGCAGTATTTT.

This sequence joins TRBV11-1 and TRBJ2-1; 7 bases line up with TRBD2. The CDR3 extends over 13 amino acids. The germline gives CDR1 SGHAT, CDR2 FQDESV (reference sequence). V trimming: 5 bases; J trimming: 2 bases; junction bases outside the gene matches: 0. The CDR3 loop reads CASSGGAYNEQFF. The CDR3 nucleotides are TGTGCCAGCAGCGGGGGGGCCTACAATGAGCAGTTCTTC. The full variable domain, rest sourced from reference TRBV11-1 and TRBJ2-1, is EAEVAQSPRYKITEKSQAVAFWCDPISGHATLYWYRQILGQGPELLVQFQDESVVDDSQLPKDRFSAERLKGVDSTLKIQPAELGDSAMYLCASSGGAYNEQFFGPGTRLTVL.

The CDR3 sequence is CASSFDSVRLAGPATPDNEQFF. In DNA, the CDR3 is TGTGCCAGCAGCTTTGATAGCGTGAGGCTAGCGGGTCCTGCGACACCTGACAATGAGCAGTTCTTC. The genes are TRBV7-8 and TRBJ2-1; TRBD2 agrees at 8 bases. The CDR3 covers 22 residues. With 3 bases clipped from V and 5 bases from J, the junction kept 27 bases outside the gene matches. CDR1 is SGHVS and CDR2 is FQNEAQ in the germline V gene.

This chain joins TRBV11-2 and TRBJ1-1; no clear D. With 3 bases removed from V and 7 bases from J, the gap between germline ends came to 15 bases. The germline gives CDR1 SGHAT, CDR2 FQNNGV. The CDR3 runs to 14 residues. The CDR3 DNA reads as TGTGCCAGCAGCTTCGGGGTTCCGAACTATGAAGCTTTCTTT. It encodes CASSFGVPNYEAFF.

The gene calls are TRBV7-9 and TRBJ2-5; D is ambiguous. Trimming left V 0 bases short and J 5 bases short, with 4 bases between. CDR3 length: 12 amino acids. Germline CDR1 is SEHNR and CDR2 is FQNEAQ (reference sequence). The CDR3 region is CASSLAAETQYF. The CDR3 DNA is TGTGCCAGCAGCTTAGCAGCCGAGACCCAGTACTTC.

The chain recombines TRBV5-6 with TRBJ1-4, with 8 bases matching TRBD1. Trimming removed 4 bases from V and 4 bases from J; junction bases left unmatched: 3. The germline CDR1 and CDR2 sequences are SGHDT and YYEEEE. This CDR3 comprises 14 residues. The CDR3, as DNA: TGTGCCAGCAGCCAGGACAGGGTTAATGAAAAACTGTTTTTT. It is translated as CASSQDRVNEKLFF.

The rearrangement links TRBV7-6 to TRBJ2-7, with TRBD2 matching 13 bases. The ends lost 5 bases at V and 6 bases at J; junction bases unmatched: 7. This CDR3 spans 15 amino acids. Germline CDR1 and CDR2: SGHVS and FNYEAQ. The CDR3 DNA sequence: TGTGCCAGCAGCCTCGAAACTAGCGGGAGGGGCGAGCAGTACTTC. Amino acids: CASSLETSGRGEQYF.

This chain joins TRBV5-1 and TRBJ1-1; no firm D call. From germline, CDR1 is SGHRS and CDR2 YFSETQ. Deletions cut 1 base from V and 3 bases from J, with 13 bases between. The CDR3 totals 15 residues. The CDR3 protein is CASSLNSRPDTEAFF. The DNA of the CDR3 is TGCGCCAGCAGCTTGAACAGCCGCCCGGACACTGAAGCTTTCTTT.

The J gene is TRBJ2-7, the V gene TRBV27, with 9 nucleotides matching TRBD2. Trimming at V came to 2 bases and at J to 6 bases, leaving 5 bases not matched to a gene. Germline V gene sequence: CDR1 MNHEY, CDR2 SMNVEV (reference sequence). The CDR3 length is 14 residues. Here the CDR3 reads CASSLAGGPSEQYF. The CDR3 DNA follows: TGTGCCAGCAGTTTAGCGGGAGGGCCGAGCGAGCAGTACTTC.

The V gene is TRBV29-1, the J gene TRBJ1-1; 10 bases are shared with TRBD1. Germline V gene lookup returns CDR1 SQVTM and CDR2 ANQGSEA. Unmatched junction bases numbered 6, after V lost 7 bases and J lost 4 bases. This CDR3 is built from 13 residues. This chain's CDR3 is CSADRGQSTEAFF. The CDR3 DNA is TGCAGCGCAGACAGGGGGCAATCCACTGAAGCTTTCTTT.

The chain joins TRBV9 to TRBJ2-2, with D hard to call. Trimming removed 0 bases from V and 6 bases from J, with 6 bases in between. CDR3 length: 13 residues. Germline assignment: CDR1 SGDLS and CDR2 YYNGEE. In nucleotides, the CDR3 is TGTGCCAGCAGCGTAGATCAGGCCGGGGAGCTGTTTTTT. As protein: CASSVDQAGELFF.

The chain couples TRBV10-1 to TRBJ2-1, with 7 bases that match TRBD1. CDR3 size: 15 residues. V dropped 4 bases and J dropped 12; count of bases not matched to a gene: 15. CDR1 WNHNN and CDR2 SYGVQD come from the germline V gene (reference sequence). The CDR3 nucleotides read TGCGCCAGCAGTGGGGACAGTAACAACCACCTGGGGCAGTTCTTC. Amino acids: CASSGDSNNHLGQFF.

For the CDR3, the DNA is TGTGCCACCAGCAGAGGAGGGCTCGTTGGCTACACCTTC. Its translation: CATSRGGLVGYTF. The V gene is TRBV15, the J gene TRBJ1-2; no clear D gene. Germline assignment: CDR1 LNHNV and CDR2 YYDKDF (reference sequence). This CDR3 has 13 residues. V was shortened by 1 base and J by 7 bases, with 10 bases between the two germline ends.

The chain recombines TRBV18 with TRBJ1-5, with TRBD1 identical over 8 bases. This CDR3 has 16 residues. After removal of 6 bases from V and 7 bases from J, the junction contained 14 bases not matched to a gene. In germline, CDR1 is KGHSH, CDR2 LQKENI. For the CDR3, the DNA is TGTGCCAGCTCCCCAGATTTGGGGACAGGAGGACAGCCCCAGCATTTT. Protein sequence: CASSPDLGTGGQPQHF. The complete variable domain, with remaining parts taken from reference TRBV18 and TRBJ1-5, reads NAGVMQNPRHLVRRRGQEARLRCSPMKGHSHVYWYRQLPEEGLKFMVYLQKENIIDESGMPKERFSAEFPKEGPSILRIQQVVRGDSAAYFCASSPDLGTGGQPQHFGDGTRLSIL.

This clone was seen only a few times. The chain couples TRBV7-9 to TRBJ1-2, with 7 bases that match TRBD1. The CDR3 is made up of 14 amino acids. The ends lost 1 base at V and 7 bases at J; junction bases unmatched: 6. CDR1 SEHNR and CDR2 FQNEAQ come from the germline V gene (reference sequence). The CDR3 bases are TGTGCCAGCAGCTTAGGGGGACAGAACCTTGGCTACACCTTC. Translating gives CASSLGGQNLGYTF. The full variable domain, rest sourced from reference TRBV7-9 and TRBJ1-2, is DTGVSQNPRHKITKRGQNVTFRCDPISEHNRLYWYRQTLGQGPEFLTYFQNEAQLEKSRLLSDRFSAERPKGSFSTLEIQRTEQGDSAMYLCASSLGGQNLGYTFGSGTRLTVV.

This rearrangement joins TRBV6-7 to TRBJ2-1; a possible D gene is TRBD2 (9 bases). TRBV6-7 is placed among ORFs of uncertain function. The CDR3 length is 19 residues. The ends were cut back, 5 bases at V and 4 bases at J, with 27 bases in the middle. For the CDR3, the DNA is TGTGCCAGCAGTACCACAGGGGGAACAGCGGGAGGCGGGTACAATGAGCAGTTCTTC. Translated, it gives CASSTTGGTAGGGYNEQFF.

The CDR3 DNA reads as TGTGCCAGTACCGGGACAGCTTATAGCAATCAGCCCCAGCATTTT. Amino acids: CASTGTAYSNQPQHF. V is TRBV2 and J is TRBJ1-5, with 7 bases aligning to TRBD1. The CDR3 is made up of 15 amino acids. Germline CDR1 is SNHLY and CDR2 is FYNNEI. With V trimmed by 9 bases and J by 0 bases, 8 bases remained unmatched.

This sequence joins TRBV3-1 (or the pseudogene TRBV3-2) and TRBJ1-5, with 10 bases fitting TRBD1. V shed 0 bases, J shed 2 bases, and the junction held 1 base outside the gene matches. Germline V lookup: CDR1 LGHDT, CDR2 YNNKEL (reference sequence). CDR3 length: 16 residues. The CDR3 loop is CASSQDGTGGNQPQHF. CDR3 nucleotides: TGTGCCAGCAGCCAAGACGGGACAGGGGGCAATCAGCCCCAGCATTTT.

The chain couples TRBV6-1 to TRBJ2-7, with D tentatively TRBD2 (6 bases). CDR3 length: 16 residues. V was cut by 3 bases and J by 1 base, with 16 bases left in between. Per germline, CDR1 MNHNS and CDR2 SASEGT. In DNA, the CDR3 is TGTGCCAGCAGTGACCCTAGAGGCGGGGATTCCTACGAGCAGTACTTC. The encoded protein is CASSDPRGGDSYEQYF.